Reported below is one T cell receptor beta chain. The V end lost 6 bases, the J end lost 0 bases, and 15 bases lay between the germline ends. This CDR3 has 16 amino acids. Per the germline V gene, CDR1 is SNHLY and CDR2 is FYNNEI. Method: immunoSEQ multiplex PCR; TCRdb's copy keeps in-frame clones and lacks some. The sample includes about 60,000 clones, 88% seen only once; the top ten take 0.67%. These data belong to a study of OX40 agonist ivuxolimab in advanced cancers. The wider study: With ivuxolimab, an agonistic anti-OX40 (CD134) antibody, patients were treated.

This material consisted of CD4+ or CD8+ T cells sorted from blood, taken in a trial of the OX40 agonist ivuxolimab. The chain combines TRBV2 with TRBJ2-1, with a tentative D call TRBD2 (6 bases). This TCR was recovered from an adult with an advanced solid tumor such as melanoma, head and neck, liver or kidney cancer. The CDR3 region is CASRRGLSSSYNEQFF. The CDR3 bases are TGTGCCAGCAGGCGGGGTCTCTCGAGCTCCTACAATGAGCAGTTCTTC.